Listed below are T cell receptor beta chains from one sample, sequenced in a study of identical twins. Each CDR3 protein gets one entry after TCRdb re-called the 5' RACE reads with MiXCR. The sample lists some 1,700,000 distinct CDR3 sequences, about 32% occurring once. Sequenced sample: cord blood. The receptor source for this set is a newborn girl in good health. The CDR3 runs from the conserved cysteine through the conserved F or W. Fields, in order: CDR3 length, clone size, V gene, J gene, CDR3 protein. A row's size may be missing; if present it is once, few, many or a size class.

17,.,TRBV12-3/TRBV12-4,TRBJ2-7,CASSSGLAGVSSYEQYF
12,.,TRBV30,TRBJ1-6,CAWRGIDSPLHF
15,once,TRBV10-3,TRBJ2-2,CAIKGNGGNTGELFF
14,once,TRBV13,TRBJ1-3,CASSLWDRGNTIYF
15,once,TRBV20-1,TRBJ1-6,CSARIEGQGKSPLHF
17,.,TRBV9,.,CASSPRTSGRGYNEQYF
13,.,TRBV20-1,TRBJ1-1,CSARDVVNTEAFF
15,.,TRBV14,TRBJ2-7,CASSPEGTAPHEQYF
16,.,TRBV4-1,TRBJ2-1,CASSQVPLAGGNEQFF
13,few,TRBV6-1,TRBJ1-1,CATKKGFDTEAFF
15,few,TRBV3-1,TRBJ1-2,CASSSDRGPAYGYTF
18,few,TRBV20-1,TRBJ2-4,CSAGTKNGALAYKNIQYF
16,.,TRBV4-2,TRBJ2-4,CASSNKTGVAGNIQYF
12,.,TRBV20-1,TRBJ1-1,CSARKGGLEAFF
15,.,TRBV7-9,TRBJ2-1,CAGSLWLAELVEQFF
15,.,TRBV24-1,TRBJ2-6,CATSRGRGGANVLTF
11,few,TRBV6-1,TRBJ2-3,CASRQADTQYF
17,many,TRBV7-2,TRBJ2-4,CASSLVPLSGDKNIQYF
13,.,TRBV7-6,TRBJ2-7,CASSHDRDYEQYF
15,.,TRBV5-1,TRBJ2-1,CAGSLLRDDYNEQFF
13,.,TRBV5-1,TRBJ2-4,CASSLTGNNIQYF
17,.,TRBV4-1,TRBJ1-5,CASSQATGQGYNQPQHF
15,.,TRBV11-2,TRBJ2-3,CASGPRQGITDTQYF
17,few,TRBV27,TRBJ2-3,CASSPKDRGRHTDTQYF
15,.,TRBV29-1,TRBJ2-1,CSTGQGPPCSYEQFF
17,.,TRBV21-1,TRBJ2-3,CASSKGGPDPCTDTQYF
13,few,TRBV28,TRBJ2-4,CASRNRAKNIQYF
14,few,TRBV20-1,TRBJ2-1,CSARLAGGHYEQFF
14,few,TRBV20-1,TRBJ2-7,CSARPDRSAYEQYF
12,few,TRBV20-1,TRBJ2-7,CSPPGQLYEQYF
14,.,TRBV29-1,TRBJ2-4,CSVDQGGPYNEQYF
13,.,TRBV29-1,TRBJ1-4,CSVESRLNEKLFF
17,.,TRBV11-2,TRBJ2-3,CASSLVGLAGVSDTQYF
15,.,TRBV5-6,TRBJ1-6,CASSSQSYGNSPLHF
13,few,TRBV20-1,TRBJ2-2,CSGWDREIGELFF
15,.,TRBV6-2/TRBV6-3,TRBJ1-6,CASSVRGAENSPLHF
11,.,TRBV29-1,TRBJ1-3,CSAPAGNTIYF
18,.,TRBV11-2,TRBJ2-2,CASNPGRGRLAGAGELFF
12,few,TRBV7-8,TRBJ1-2,CASSSRTLGYTF
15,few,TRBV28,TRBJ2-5,CASRKQGVVQETQYF
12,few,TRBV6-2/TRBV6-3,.,CAINGGNYEQYF
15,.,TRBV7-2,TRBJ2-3,CASSQRQGAWDTQYF
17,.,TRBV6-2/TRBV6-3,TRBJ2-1,CASSYRLAGVSYNEQFF
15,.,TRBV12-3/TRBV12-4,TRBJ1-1,CASSPQGMGNTEAFF
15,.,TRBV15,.,CATSRAGTSDFGQYF
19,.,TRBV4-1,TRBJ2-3,CASSQVGLRGSKSTDTQYF
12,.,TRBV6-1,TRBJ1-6,CASSDLLSPLHF
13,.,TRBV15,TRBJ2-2,CATSRDLGEELFF
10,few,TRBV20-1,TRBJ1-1,CSEQNTEAFF
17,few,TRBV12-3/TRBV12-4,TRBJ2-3,CASSLEQLGASTDTQYF
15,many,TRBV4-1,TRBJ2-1,CASSPVAGSYNEQFF
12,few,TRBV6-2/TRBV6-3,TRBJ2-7,CASSYVFYEQYF